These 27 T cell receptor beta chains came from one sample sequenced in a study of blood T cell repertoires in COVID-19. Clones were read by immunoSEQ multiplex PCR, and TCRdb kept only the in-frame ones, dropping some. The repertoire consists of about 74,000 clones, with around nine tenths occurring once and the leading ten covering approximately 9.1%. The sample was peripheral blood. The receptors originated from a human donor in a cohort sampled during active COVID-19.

This CDR3 is CASSVGASGIINEQYF. The DNA for the CDR3 is TGTGCCAGCAGCGTAGGTGCTAGCGGGATCATCAACGAGCAGTACTTC. This rearrangement joins TRBV9 to TRBJ2-7, with 9 bases that match TRBD2. Unmatched junction bases numbered 9, after V lost 0 bases and J lost 5 bases. This CDR3 is 16 amino acids long. Germline V gene lookup returns CDR1 SGDLS and CDR2 YYNGEE.

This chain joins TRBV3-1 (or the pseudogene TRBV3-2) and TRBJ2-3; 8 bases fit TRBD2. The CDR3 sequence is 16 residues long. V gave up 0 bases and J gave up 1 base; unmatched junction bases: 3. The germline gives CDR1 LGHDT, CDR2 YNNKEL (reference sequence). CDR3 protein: CASSQERREGTDTQYF. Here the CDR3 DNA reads TGTGCCAGCAGCCAAGAGCGGCGGGAGGGCACAGATACGCAGTATTTT.

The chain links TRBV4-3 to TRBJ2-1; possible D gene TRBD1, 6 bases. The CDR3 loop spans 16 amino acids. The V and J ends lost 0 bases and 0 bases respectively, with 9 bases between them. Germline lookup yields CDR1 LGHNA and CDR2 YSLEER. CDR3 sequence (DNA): TGCGCCAGCAGCCAAGATTGGGACACCTCCTACAATGAGCAGTTCTTC. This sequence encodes CASSQDWDTSYNEQFF.

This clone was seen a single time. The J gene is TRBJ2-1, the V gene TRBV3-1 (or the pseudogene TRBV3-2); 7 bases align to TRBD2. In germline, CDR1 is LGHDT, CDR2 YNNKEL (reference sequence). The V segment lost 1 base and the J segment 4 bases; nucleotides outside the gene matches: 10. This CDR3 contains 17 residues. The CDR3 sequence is CASSQGGAGESYNEQFF. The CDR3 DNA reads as TGTGCCAGCAGCCAAGGTGGGGCGGGAGAATCTTACAATGAGCAGTTCTTC.

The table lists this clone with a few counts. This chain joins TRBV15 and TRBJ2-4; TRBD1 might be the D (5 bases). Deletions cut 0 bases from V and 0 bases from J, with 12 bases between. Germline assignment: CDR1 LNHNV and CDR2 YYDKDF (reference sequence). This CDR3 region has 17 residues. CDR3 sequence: CATSRDRGIRAKNIQYF. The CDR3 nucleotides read TGTGCCACCAGCAGAGATAGGGGCATTAGAGCCAAAAACATTCAGTACTTC.

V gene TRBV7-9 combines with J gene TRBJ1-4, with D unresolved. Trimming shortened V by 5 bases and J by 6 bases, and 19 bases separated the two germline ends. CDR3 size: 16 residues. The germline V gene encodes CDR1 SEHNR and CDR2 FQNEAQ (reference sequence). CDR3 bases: TGTGCCAGCAGCCAAGGGATGGGGTGGCGGGATGAAAAACTGTTTTTT. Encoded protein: CASSQGMGWRDEKLFF. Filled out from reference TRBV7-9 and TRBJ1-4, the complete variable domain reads DTGVSQNPRHKITKRGQNVTFRCDPISEHNRLYWYRQTLGQGPEFLTYFQNEAQLEKSRLLSDRFSAERPKGSFSTLEIQRTEQGDSAMYLCASSQGMGWRDEKLFFGSGTQLSVL.

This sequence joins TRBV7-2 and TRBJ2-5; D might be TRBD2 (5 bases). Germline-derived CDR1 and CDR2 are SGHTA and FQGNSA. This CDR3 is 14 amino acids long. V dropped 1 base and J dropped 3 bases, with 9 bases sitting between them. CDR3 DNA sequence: TGTGCCAGCAGCTTAGTTGCCGGGGAAGAGACCCAGTACTTC. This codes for CASSLVAGEETQYF.

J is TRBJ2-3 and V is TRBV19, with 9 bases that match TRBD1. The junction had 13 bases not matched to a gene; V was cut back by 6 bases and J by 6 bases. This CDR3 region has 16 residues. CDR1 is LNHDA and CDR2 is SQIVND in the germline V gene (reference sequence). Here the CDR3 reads CASSLRDRARTDTQYF. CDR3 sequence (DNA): TGTGCCAGTAGCCTTAGGGACAGGGCGAGAACGGATACGCAGTATTTT.

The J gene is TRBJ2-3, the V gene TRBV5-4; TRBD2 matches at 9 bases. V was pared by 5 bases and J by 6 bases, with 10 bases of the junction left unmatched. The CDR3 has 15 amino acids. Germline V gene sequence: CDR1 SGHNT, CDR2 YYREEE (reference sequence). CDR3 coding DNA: TGTGCCAGCAGATCAGTAGCGGGAGTTGGGGATACGCAGTATTTT. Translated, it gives CASRSVAGVGDTQYF.

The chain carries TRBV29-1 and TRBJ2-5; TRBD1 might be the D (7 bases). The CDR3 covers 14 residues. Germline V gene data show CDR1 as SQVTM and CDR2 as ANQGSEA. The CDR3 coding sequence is TGCAGGTATGGACAGGAGGGCGACCAAGAGACCCAGTACTTC. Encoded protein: CRYGQEGDQETQYF.

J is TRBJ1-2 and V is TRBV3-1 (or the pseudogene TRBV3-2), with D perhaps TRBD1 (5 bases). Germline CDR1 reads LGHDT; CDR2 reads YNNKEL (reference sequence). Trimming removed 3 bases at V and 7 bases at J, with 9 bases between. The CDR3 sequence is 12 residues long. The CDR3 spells CASSHRVGGYTF. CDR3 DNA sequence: TGTGCCAGCAGCCACAGGGTCGGTGGCTACACCTTC.

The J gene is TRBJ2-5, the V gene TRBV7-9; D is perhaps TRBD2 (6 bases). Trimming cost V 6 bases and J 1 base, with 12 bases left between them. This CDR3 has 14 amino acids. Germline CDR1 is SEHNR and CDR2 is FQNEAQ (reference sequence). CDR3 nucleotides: TGTGCCAGCAGTAGCGGATGGATCCAAGAGACCCAGTACTTC. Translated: CASSSGWIQETQYF. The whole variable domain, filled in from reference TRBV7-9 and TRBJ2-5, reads DTGVSQNPRHKITKRGQNVTFRCDPISEHNRLYWYRQTLGQGPEFLTYFQNEAQLEKSRLLSDRFSAERPKGSFSTLEIQRTEQGDSAMYLCASSSGWIQETQYFGPGTRLLVL.

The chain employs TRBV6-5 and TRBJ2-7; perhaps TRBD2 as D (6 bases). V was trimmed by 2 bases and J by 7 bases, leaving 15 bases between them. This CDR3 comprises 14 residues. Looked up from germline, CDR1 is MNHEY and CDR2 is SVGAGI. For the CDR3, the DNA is TGTGCCAGCAGTTACGATTCTAGCGTCGGGGAGCAGTACTTC. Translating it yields CASSYDSSVGEQYF.

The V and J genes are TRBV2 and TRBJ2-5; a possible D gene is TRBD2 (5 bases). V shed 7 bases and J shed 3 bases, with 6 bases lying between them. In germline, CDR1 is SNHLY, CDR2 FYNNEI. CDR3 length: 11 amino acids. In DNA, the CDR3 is TGTGCCAGCAAGGGAGAAGAGACCCAGTACTTC. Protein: CASKGEETQYF.

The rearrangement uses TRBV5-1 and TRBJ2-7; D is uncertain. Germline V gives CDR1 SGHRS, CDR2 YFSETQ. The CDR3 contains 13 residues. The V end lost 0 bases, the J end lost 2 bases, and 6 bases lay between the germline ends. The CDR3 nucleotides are TGCGCCAGCAGCTTGGGGGCAGCCTACGAGCAGTACTTC. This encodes CASSLGAAYEQYF.

The chain's CDR3 is CASSIGGTISTDTQYF. CDR3 DNA: TGTGCCAGTAGTATAGGTGGGACTATCTCCACAGATACGCAGTATTTT. The chain links TRBV19 to TRBJ2-3, with 7 bases matching TRBD2. Per germline, CDR1 LNHDA and CDR2 SQIVND (reference sequence). The V segment lost 1 base and the J segment 2 bases; nucleotides outside the gene matches: 6. This CDR3 spans 16 amino acids.

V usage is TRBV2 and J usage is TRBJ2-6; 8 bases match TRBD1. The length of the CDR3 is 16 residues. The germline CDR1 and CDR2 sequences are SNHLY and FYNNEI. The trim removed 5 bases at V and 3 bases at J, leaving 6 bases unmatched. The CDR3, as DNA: TGTGCCAGCAGTAACCAGGGGGCGGGTGGGGCCAACGTCCTGACTTTC. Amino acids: CASSNQGAGGANVLTF.

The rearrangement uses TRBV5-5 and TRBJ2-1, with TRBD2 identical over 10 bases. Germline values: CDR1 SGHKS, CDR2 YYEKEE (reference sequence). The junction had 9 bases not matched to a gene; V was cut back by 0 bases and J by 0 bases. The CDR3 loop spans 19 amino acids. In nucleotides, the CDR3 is TGTGCCAGCAGCTTGGCCGGGCGTAGCGGGGGGAGCTCCTACAATGAGCAGTTCTTC. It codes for CASSLAGRSGGSSYNEQFF.

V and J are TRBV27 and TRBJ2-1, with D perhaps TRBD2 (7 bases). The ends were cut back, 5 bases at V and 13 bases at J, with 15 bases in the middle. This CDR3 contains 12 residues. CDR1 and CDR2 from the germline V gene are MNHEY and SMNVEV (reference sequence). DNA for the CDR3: TGTGCCAGCAGTGAGGGGGGGGGCCAACAGTTCTTC. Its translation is CASSEGGGQQFF.

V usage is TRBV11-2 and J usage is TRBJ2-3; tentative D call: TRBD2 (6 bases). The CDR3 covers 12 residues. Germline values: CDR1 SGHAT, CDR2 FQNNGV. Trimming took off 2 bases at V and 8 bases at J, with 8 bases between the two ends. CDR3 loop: CASSLNGGTQYF. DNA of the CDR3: TGTGCCAGCAGCTTAAACGGGGGTACGCAGTATTTT. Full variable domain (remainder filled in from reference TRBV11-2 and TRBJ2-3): EAGVAQSPRYKIIEKRQSVAFWCNPISGHATLYWYQQILGQGPKLLIQFQNNGVVDDSQLPKDRFSAERLKGVDSTLKIQPAKLEDSAVYLCASSLNGGTQYFGPGTRLTVL.

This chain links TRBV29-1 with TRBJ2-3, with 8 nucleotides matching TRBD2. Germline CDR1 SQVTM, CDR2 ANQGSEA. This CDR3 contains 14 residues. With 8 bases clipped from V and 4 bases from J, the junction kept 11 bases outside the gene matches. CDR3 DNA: TGCAGCCCCAAGATAAGCGGGAGTCCAGATACGCAGTATTTT. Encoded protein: CSPKISGSPDTQYF.

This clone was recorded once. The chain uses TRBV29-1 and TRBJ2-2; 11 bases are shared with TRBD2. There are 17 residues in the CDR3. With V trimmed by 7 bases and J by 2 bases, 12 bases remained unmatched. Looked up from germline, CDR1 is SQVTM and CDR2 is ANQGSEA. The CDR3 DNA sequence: TGCAGCGCCCTGACTAGCGGGATAACCTTCAACACCGGGGAGCTGTTTTTT. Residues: CSALTSGITFNTGELFF.

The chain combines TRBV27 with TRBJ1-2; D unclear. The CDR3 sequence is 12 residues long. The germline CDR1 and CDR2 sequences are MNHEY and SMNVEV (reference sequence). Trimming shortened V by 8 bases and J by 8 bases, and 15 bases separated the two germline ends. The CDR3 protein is CASGREGPGYTF. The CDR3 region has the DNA TGTGCCAGCGGGCGGGAAGGACCCGGCTACACCTTC.

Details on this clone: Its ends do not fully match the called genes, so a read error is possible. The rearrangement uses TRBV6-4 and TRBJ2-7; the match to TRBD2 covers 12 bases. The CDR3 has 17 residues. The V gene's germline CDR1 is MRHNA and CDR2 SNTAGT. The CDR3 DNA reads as TGTGCCAGCAGTGACTCGCCTAGCGGGAGGGCCTCCAACGAGCAGTACTTC. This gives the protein CASSDSPSGRASNEQYF.

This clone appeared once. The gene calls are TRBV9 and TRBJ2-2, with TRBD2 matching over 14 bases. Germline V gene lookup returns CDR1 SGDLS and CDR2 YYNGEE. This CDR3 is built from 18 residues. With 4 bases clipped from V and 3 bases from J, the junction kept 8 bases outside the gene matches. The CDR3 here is CASSQPGLAGVHTGELFF. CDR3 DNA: TGTGCCAGCAGCCAACCGGGACTAGCGGGAGTTCACACCGGGGAGCTGTTTTTT.

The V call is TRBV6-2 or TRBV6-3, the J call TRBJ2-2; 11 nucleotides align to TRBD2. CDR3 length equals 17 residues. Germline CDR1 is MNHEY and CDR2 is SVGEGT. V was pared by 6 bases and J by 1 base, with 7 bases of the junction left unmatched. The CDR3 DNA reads TGTGCCAGCAGCAGATACGGGACTAGCGGGAACACCGGGGAGCTGTTTTTT. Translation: CASSRYGTSGNTGELFF.

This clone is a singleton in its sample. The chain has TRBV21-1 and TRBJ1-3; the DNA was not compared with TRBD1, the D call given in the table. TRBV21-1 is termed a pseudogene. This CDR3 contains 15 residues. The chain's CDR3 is CASSKQGFSGNTIYF. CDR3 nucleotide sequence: TGTGCCAGCAGCAAACAGGGCTTTTCTGGAAACACCATATATTTT.